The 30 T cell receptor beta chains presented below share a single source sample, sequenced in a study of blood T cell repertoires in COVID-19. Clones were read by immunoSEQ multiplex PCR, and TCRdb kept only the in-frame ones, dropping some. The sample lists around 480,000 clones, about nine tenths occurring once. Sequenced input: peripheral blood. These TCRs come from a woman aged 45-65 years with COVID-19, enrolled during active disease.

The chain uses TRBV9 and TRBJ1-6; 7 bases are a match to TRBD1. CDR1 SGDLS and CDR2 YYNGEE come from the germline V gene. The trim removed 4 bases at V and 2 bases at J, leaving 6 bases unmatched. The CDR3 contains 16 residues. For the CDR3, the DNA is TGTGCCAGCAGCCCGAGACAGGGAGCCTATAATTCACCCCTCCACTTT. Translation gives CASSPRQGAYNSPLHF.

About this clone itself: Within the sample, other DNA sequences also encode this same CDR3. The CDR3: CASSLGQGAREQYF. The DNA for the CDR3 is TGTGCCAGCAGCTTGGGGCAGGGTGCTCGGGAGCAGTACTTC. The chain recombines TRBV5-4 with TRBJ2-7; maybe TRBD1 (5 bases). Per the germline V gene, CDR1 is SGHNT and CDR2 is YYREEE (reference sequence). This CDR3 comprises 14 residues. Trimming cost V 0 bases and J 7 bases, with 14 bases left between them.

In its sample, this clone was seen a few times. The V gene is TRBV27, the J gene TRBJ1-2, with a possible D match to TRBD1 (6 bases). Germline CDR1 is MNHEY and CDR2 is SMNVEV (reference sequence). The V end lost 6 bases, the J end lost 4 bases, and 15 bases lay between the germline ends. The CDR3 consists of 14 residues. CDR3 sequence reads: CASSPPGGGYGYTF. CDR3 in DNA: TGTGCCAGCAGCCCACCGGGGGGCGGCTATGGCTACACCTTC.

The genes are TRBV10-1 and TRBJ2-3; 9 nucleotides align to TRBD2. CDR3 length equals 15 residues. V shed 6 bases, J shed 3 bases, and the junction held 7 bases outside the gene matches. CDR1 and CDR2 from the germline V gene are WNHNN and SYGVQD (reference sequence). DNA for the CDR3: TGCGCCAGCAGCCGCGGGGGGGCCCGGACAGATACGCAGTATTTT. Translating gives CASSRGGARTDTQYF.

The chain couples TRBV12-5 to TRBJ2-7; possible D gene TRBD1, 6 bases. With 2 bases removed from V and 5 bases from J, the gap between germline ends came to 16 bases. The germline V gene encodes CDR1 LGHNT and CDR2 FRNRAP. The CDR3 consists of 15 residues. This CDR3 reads CASGLLQGHRDEQYF. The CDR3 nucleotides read TGTGCTAGTGGTTTGTTACAGGGCCATCGGGACGAGCAGTACTTC.

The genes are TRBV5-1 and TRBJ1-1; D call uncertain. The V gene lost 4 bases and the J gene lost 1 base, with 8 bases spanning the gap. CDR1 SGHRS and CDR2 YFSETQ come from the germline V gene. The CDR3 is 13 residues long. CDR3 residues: CASSRVPNTEAFF. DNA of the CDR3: TGCGCCAGCAGCCGCGTCCCGAACACTGAAGCTTTCTTT.

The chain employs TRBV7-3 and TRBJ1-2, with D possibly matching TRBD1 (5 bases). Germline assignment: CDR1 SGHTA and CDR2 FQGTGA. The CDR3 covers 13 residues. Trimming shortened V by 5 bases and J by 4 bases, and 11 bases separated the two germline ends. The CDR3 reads CASSRGRGYGYTF. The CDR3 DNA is TGTGCCAGCAGCCGCGGGAGGGGCTATGGCTACACCTTC.

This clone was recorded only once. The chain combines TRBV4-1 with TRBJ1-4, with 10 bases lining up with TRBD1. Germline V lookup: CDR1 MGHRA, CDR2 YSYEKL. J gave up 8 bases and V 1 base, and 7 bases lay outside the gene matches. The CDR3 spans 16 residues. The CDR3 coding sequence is TGCGCCAGCAGCCAAGTAGGACAGGGGGGTAGGGAAAAACTGTTTTTT. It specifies CASSQVGQGGREKLFF.

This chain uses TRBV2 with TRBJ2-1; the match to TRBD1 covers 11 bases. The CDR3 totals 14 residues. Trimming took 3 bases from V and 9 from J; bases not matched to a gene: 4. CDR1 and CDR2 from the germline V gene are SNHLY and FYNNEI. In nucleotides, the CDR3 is TGTGCCAGCAGTGAGGGACAGGGGGTGTCTGAGCAGTTCTTC. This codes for CASSEGQGVSEQFF.

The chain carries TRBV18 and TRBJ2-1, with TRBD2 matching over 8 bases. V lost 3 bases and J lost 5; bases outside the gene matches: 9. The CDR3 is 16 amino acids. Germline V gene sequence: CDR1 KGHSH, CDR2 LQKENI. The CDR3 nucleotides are TGTGCCAGCTCACCGCGCTTAGCGGGGCTACACAATGAGCAGTTCTTC. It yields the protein CASSPRLAGLHNEQFF.

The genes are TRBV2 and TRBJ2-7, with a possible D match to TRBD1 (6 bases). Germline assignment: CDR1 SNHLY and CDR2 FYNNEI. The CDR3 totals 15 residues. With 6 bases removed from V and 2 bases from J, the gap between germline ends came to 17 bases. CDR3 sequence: CASRRVDSRTYEQYF. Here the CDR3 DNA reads TGTGCCAGCAGGCGGGTGGACAGTCGAACCTACGAGCAGTACTTC. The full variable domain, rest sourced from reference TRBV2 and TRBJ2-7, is EPEVTQTPSHQVTQMGQEVILRCVPISNHLYFYWYRQILGQKVEFLVSFYNNEISEKSEIFDDQFSVERPDGSNFTLKIRSTKLEDSAMYFCASRRVDSRTYEQYFGPGTRLTVT.

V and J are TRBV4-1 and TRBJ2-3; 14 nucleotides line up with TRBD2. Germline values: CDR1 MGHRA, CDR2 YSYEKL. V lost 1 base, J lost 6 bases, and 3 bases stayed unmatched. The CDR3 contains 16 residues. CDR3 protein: CASSQATSGGADTQYF. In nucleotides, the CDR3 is TGCGCCAGCAGCCAAGCGACTAGCGGGGGGGCGGATACGCAGTATTTT.

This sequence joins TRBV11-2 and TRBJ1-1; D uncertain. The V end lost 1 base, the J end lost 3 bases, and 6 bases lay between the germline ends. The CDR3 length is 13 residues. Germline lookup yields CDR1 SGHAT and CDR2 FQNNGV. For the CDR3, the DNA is TGTGCCAGCAGCTTAGCCCCGGACACTGAAGCTTTCTTT. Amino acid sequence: CASSLAPDTEAFF.

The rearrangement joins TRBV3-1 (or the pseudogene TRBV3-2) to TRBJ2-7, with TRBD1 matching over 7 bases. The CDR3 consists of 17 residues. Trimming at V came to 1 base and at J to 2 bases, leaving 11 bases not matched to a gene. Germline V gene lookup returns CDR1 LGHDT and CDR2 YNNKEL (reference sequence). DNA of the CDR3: TGTGCCAGCAGCCAAGCATCTCTCGGACAGGCAACCTACGAGCAGTACTTC. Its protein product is CASSQASLGQATYEQYF.

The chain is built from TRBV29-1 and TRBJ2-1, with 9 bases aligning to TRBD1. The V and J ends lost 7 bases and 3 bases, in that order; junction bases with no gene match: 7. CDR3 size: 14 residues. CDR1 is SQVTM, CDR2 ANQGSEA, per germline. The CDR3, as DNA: TGCAGCGCGAGCCGGGACAGGGACTACAATGAGCAGTTCTTC. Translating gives CSASRDRDYNEQFF.

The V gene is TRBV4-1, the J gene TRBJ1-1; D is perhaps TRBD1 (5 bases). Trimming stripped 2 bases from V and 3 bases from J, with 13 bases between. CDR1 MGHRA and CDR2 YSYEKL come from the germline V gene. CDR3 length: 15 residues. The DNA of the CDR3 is TGCGCCAGCAGCCAACCGACAGACAAAGACACTGAAGCTTTCTTT. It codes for CASSQPTDKDTEAFF.

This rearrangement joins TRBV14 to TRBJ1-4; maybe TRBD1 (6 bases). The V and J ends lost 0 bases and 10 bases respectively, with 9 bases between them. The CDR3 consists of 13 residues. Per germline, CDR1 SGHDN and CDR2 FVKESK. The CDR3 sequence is CASSQDFRGKLFF. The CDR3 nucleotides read TGTGCCAGCAGCCAAGATTTCAGGGGAAAACTGTTTTTT.

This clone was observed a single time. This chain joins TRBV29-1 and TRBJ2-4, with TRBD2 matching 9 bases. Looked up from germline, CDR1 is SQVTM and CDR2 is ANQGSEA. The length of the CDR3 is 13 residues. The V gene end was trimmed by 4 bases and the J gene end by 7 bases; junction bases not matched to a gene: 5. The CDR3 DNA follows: TGCAGCGTTGCGTCCGGGACTAGCAACATTCAGTACTTC. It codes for CSVASGTSNIQYF.

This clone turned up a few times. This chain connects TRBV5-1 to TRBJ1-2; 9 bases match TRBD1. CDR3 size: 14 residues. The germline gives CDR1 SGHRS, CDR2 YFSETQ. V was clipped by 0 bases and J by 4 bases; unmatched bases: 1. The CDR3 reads CASSLEGQGYGYTF. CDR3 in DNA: TGCGCCAGCAGCTTGGAGGGACAGGGCTATGGCTACACCTTC.

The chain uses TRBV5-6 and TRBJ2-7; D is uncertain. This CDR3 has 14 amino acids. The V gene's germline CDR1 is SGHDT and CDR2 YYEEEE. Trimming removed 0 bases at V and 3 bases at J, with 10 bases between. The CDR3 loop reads CASSLGLEFYEQYF. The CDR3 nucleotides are TGTGCCAGCAGCTTGGGTCTAGAATTCTACGAGCAGTACTTC. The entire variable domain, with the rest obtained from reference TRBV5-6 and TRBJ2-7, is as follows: DAGVTQSPTHLIKTRGQQVTLRCSPKSGHDTVSWYQQALGQGPQFIFQYYEEEERQRGNFPDRFSGHQFPNYSSELNVNALLLGDSALYLCASSLGLEFYEQYFGPGTRLTVT.

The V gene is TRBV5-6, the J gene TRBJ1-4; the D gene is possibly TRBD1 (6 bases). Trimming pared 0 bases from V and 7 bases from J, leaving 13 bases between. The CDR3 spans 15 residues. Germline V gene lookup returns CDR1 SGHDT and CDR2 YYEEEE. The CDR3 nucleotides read TGTGCCAGCAGCTTGGGGCCACAGGGTGGTGAAAAACTGTTTTTT. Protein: CASSLGPQGGEKLFF.

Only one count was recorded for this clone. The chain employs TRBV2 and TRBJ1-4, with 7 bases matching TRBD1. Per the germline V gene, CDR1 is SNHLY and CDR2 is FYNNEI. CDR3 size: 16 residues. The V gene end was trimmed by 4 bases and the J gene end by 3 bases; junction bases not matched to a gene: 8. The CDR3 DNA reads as TGTGCCAGCAGTGCGCGACAGGGTCTTCCTAATGAAAAACTGTTTTTT. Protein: CASSARQGLPNEKLFF.

CDR3 amino acids: CASSQDRVQPQHF. The CDR3 DNA reads TGTGCCAGCAGCCAAGACCGAGTTCAGCCCCAGCATTTT. The chain combines TRBV4-2 with TRBJ1-5; D not certain. This CDR3 is 13 amino acids long. Germline values: CDR1 LGHNA, CDR2 YNFKEQ. Trimming removed 0 bases at V and 6 bases at J, with 6 bases between.

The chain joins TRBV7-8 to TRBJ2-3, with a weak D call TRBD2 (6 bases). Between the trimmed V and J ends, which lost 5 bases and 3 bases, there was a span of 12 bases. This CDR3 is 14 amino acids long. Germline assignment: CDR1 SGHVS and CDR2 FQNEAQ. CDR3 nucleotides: TGTGCCAGCAGCCCCCGACTAGTGACAGATACGCAGTATTTT. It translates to CASSPRLVTDTQYF. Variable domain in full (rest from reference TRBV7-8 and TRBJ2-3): GAGVSQSPRYKVAKRGQDVALRCDPISGHVSLFWYQQALGQGPEFLTYFQNEAQLDKSGLPSDRFFAERPEGSVSTLKIQRTQQEDSAVYLCASSPRLVTDTQYFGPGTRLTVL.

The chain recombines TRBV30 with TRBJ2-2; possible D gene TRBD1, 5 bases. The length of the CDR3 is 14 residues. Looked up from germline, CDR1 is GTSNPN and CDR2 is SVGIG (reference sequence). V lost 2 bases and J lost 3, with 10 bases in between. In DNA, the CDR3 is TGTGCCTGGAGTCTTGCCAGGGACACCGGGGAGCTGTTTTTT. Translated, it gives CAWSLARDTGELFF.

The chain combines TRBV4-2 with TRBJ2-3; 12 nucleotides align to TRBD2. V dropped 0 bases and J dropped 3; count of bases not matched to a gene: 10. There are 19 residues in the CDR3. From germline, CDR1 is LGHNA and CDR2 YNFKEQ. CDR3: CASSQEWASGGAETDTQYF. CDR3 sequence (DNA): TGTGCCAGCAGCCAAGAGTGGGCTAGCGGGGGGGCCGAGACAGATACGCAGTATTTT.

CDR3 DNA sequence: TGCGCCAGCAGCTTTGACAGGGTTCTCACCTACGAGCAGTACTTC. It is translated as CASSFDRVLTYEQYF. The chain combines TRBV5-1 with TRBJ2-7; TRBD1 aligns across 7 bases. The CDR3 runs 15 residues. Germline-derived CDR1 and CDR2 are SGHRS and YFSETQ. Losses at the gene ends were 2 bases for V and 2 bases for J; bases not matched to a gene: 7. Looking up the rest from reference TRBV5-1 and TRBJ2-7 gives the full variable domain: KAGVTQTPRYLIKTRGQQVTLSCSPISGHRSVSWYQQTPGQGLQFLFEYFSETQRNKGNFPGRFSGRQFSNSRSEMNVSTLELGDSALYLCASSFDRVLTYEQYFGPGTRLTVT.

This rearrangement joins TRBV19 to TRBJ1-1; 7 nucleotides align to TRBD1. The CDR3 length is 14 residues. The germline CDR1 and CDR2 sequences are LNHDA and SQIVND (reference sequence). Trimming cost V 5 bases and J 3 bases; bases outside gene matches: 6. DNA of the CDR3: TGTGCCAGTAGTTACAGGGGTAGGGACACTGAAGCTTTCTTT. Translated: CASSYRGRDTEAFF.

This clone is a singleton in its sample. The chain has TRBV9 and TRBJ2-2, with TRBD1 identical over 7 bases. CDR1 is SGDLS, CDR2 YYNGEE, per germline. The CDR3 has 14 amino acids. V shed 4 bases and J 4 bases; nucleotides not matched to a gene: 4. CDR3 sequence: CASSRGQPTGELFF. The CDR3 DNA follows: TGTGCCAGCAGCAGGGGACAGCCCACCGGGGAGCTGTTTTTT.

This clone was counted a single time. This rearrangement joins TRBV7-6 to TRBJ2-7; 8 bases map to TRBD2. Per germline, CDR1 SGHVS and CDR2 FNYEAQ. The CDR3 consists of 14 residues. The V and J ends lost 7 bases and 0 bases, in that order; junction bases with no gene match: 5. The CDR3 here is CASTLTSVSYEQYF. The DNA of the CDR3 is TGTGCCAGCACCTTGACTAGCGTCTCCTACGAGCAGTACTTC. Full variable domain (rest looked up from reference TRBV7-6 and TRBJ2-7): GAGVSQSPRYKVTKRGQDVALRCDPISGHVSLYWYRQALGQGPEFLTYFNYEAQQDKSGLPNDRFSAERPEGSISTLTIQRTEQRDSAMYRCASTLTSVSYEQYFGPGTRLTVT.